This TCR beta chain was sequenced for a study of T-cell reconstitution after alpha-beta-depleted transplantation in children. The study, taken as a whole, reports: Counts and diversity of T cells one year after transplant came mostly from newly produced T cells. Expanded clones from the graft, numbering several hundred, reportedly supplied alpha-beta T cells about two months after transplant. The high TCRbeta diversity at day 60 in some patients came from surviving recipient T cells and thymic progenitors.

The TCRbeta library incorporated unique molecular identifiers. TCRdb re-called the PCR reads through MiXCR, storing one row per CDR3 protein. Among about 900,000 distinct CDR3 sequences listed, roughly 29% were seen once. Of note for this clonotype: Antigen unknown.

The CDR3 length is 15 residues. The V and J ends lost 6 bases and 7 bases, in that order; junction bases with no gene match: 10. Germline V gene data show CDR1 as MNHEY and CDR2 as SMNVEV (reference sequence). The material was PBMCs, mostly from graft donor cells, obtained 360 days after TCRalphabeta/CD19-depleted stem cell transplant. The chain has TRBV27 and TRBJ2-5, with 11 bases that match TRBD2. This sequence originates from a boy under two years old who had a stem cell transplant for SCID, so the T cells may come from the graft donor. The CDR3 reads CASSPLAGAGATQYF. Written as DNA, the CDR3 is TGTGCCAGCAGCCCACTAGCGGGGGCCGGGGCGACCCAGTACTTC.